This entry describes one T cell receptor (beta chain). Its antigen is still unknown. The sample is drawn from a study of cytomegalovirus exposure and HLA in healthy donors. Study in general: Samples from HLA-typed donors yielded about 85 million unique TCRs in an early data release. Study-level findings and limits: Some highly shared sequence variants likely arose as a pipeline artifact. The authors listed 164 TCR beta chains as cytomegalovirus-associated. A classifier reportedly called cytomegalovirus status with high sensitivity and specificity.

The CDR3 contains 16 residues. CDR1 is LNHDA, CDR2 SQIVND, per germline (reference sequence). J was trimmed by 3 bases and V by 6 bases; bases with no gene match: 6. The PCR used 60 Vbeta and 13 Jbeta primers. Generated by immunoSEQ multiplex PCR, the TCRdb table keeps only in-frame clones and is missing some. The table shows 150,000 to 200,000 clones, with around 80% occurring only once. The clonotype was recovered from a woman between 55 and 75 years old in good health and CMV-seropositive. Sequencing input: PBMCs. The V call is TRBV19, the J call TRBJ2-3; 13 bases align to TRBD2. The CDR3 region is CASSPRTSGGTDTQYF. The DNA for the CDR3 is TGTGCCAGTAGCCCTCGGACTAGCGGGGGAACAGATACGCAGTATTTT.